The 24 T cell receptor beta chains below all came from one sample that was sequenced in a study of blood T cell repertoires in COVID-19. Sequencing used immunoSEQ multiplex PCR; TCRdb keeps in-frame clones, though not all of them. The sample holds some 77,000 clones, around 88% seen once. Input material: peripheral blood. These receptors all come from a man aged 25 to 40 with acute or convalescent COVID-19.

The rearrangement uses TRBV2 and TRBJ2-1; 7 bases are a match to TRBD2. This CDR3 contains 16 residues. Unmatched junction bases numbered 12, after V lost 3 bases and J lost 7 bases. Germline CDR1 is SNHLY and CDR2 is FYNNEI. CDR3 DNA sequence: TGTGCCAGCAGTGACCCTTCGGGGGGAGGGCGAAATGAGCAGTTCTTC. It encodes CASSDPSGGGRNEQFF.

This clone was found once. V is TRBV11-2 and J is TRBJ2-2; 12 bases are shared with TRBD2. CDR1 and CDR2 from the germline V gene are SGHAT and FQNNGV. V was clipped by 2 bases and J by 5 bases; unmatched bases: 3. There are 16 residues in the CDR3. This CDR3 is CASSLLAGGFTGELFF. The CDR3 nucleotides read TGTGCCAGCAGCTTACTAGCGGGAGGGTTTACCGGGGAGCTGTTTTTT.

J is TRBJ1-4 and V is TRBV7-9; TRBD1 matches at 8 bases. Germline CDR1 SEHNR, CDR2 FQNEAQ (reference sequence). The CDR3 totals 14 residues. V lost 3 bases and J lost 3; bases outside the gene matches: 0. CDR3 residues: CASSLGQANEKLFF. The CDR3 coding sequence is TGTGCCAGCAGCTTGGGACAGGCTAATGAAAAACTGTTTTTT.

V and J are TRBV9 and TRBJ1-2; D is uncertain. The CDR3 consists of 14 residues. Germline V lookup: CDR1 SGDLS, CDR2 YYNGEE. The V and J ends lost 0 bases and 8 bases respectively, with 14 bases between them. The CDR3 bases are TGTGCCAGCAGCGTAGGTATCGGGGATGGCGGCTACACCTTC. It encodes CASSVGIGDGGYTF.

The chain joins TRBV18 to TRBJ1-5; possibly TRBD1 for D (5 bases). Looked up from germline, CDR1 is KGHSH and CDR2 is LQKENI. The CDR3 has 14 amino acids. The ends were cut back, 6 bases at V and 6 bases at J, with 15 bases in the middle. CDR3 sequence: CASSDQGMGQPQHF. CDR3 coding DNA: TGTGCCAGCTCGGATCAGGGAATGGGTCAGCCCCAGCATTTT.

V and J are TRBV28 and TRBJ2-3, with TRBD2 identical over 10 bases. The germline CDR1 and CDR2 sequences are MDHEN and SYDVKM. V was pared by 5 bases and J by 0 bases, with 8 bases of the junction left unmatched. The CDR3 has 17 residues. The CDR3 DNA reads as TGTGCCAGCAGTACACCCGGGACTAGCGTTAGCACAGATACGCAGTATTTT. This encodes CASSTPGTSVSTDTQYF.

This clone was counted once. The genes are TRBV3-1 (or the pseudogene TRBV3-2) and TRBJ1-3; D call uncertain. Germline values: CDR1 LGHDT, CDR2 YNNKEL (reference sequence). This CDR3 contains 16 residues. V was cut by 2 bases and J by 4 bases, with 15 bases left in between. CDR3: CASSQSLAPRGNTIYF. The CDR3 coding sequence is TGTGCCAGCAGCCAAAGTCTCGCACCGAGAGGAAACACCATATATTTT.

This CDR3 reads CASSLAGGQETQYF. The CDR3 DNA sequence: TGTGCCAGCAGCTTAGCCGGGGGTCAAGAGACCCAGTACTTC. The chain carries TRBV7-2 and TRBJ2-5; tentatively, D is TRBD2 (6 bases). The CDR3 consists of 14 residues. Trimming took 0 bases from V and 2 from J, leaving 7 bases between them. Germline CDR1 reads SGHTA; CDR2 reads FQGNSA. Supplemented by reference TRBV7-2 and TRBJ2-5, the full variable domain reads GAGVSQSPSNKVTEKGKDVELRCDPISGHTALYWYRQSLGQGLEFLIYFQGNSAPDKSGLPSDRFSAERTGGSVSTLTIQRTQQEDSAVYLCASSLAGGQETQYFGPGTRLLVL.

The chain is built from TRBV6-5 and TRBJ1-3, with 9 positions matching TRBD1. Germline CDR1 MNHEY, CDR2 SVGAGI. V dropped 4 bases and J dropped 2; count of bases not matched to a gene: 0. The CDR3 totals 14 residues. Written as DNA, the CDR3 is TGTGCCAGCAGTTGGGACAGGGCTGGAAACACCATATATTTT. Translation gives CASSWDRAGNTIYF.

This clone was picked up a small number of times. The J gene is TRBJ1-2, the V gene TRBV15; no definite D call. The germline V gene encodes CDR1 LNHNV and CDR2 YYDKDF (reference sequence). The CDR3 has 15 amino acids. V lost 0 bases and J lost 2, with 10 bases in between. The CDR3 is CATSRDPQTNYGYTF. Here the CDR3 DNA reads TGTGCCACCAGCAGAGATCCACAGACCAACTATGGCTACACCTTC.

The chain is built from TRBV7-9 and TRBJ2-1, with D perhaps matching TRBD2 (5 bases). Germline V gene data show CDR1 as SEHNR and CDR2 as FQNEAQ (reference sequence). The V end was cut by 3 bases, the J end by 3 bases, with 9 bases between. This CDR3 has 14 amino acids. CDR3 protein: CASSFQRSYNEQFF. CDR3 nucleotides: TGTGCCAGCAGCTTCCAGCGGAGCTACAATGAGCAGTTCTTC.

J is TRBJ1-6 and V is TRBV5-1; D is possibly TRBD1 (6 bases). The CDR3 loop spans 14 amino acids. Looked up from germline, CDR1 is SGHRS and CDR2 is YFSETQ. The V gene lost 6 bases and the J gene lost 5 bases, with 12 bases spanning the gap. The CDR3 spells CASTMGGHNSPLHF. The CDR3 coding sequence is TGCGCCAGCACGATGGGGGGGCATAATTCACCCCTCCACTTT.

The chain combines TRBV7-3 with TRBJ2-3; D is uncertain. The germline gives CDR1 SGHTA, CDR2 FQGTGA. CDR3 length: 12 residues. V was pared by 4 bases and J by 4 bases, with 6 bases between. CDR3 coding DNA: TGTGCCAGCAGCTCCTCTCCAGATACGCAGTATTTT. This translates into CASSSSPDTQYF.

The CDR3 is CASSSWRVSSYNEQFF. The CDR3 bases are TGTGCCAGCAGTTCCTGGCGGGTGAGCTCCTACAATGAGCAGTTCTTC. The V and J genes are TRBV28 and TRBJ2-1; a possible D gene is TRBD2 (5 bases). Germline-derived CDR1 and CDR2 are MDHEN and SYDVKM. The CDR3 is 16 amino acids. Trimming shortened V by 4 bases and J by 0 bases, and 13 bases separated the two germline ends.

In nucleotides, the CDR3 is TGCAGCGTTGGGACTAGCGGGAGGGCCGGGAATGAGCAGTTCTTC. Translating it yields CSVGTSGRAGNEQFF. This chain connects TRBV29-1 to TRBJ2-1; 15 bases line up with TRBD2. This CDR3 has 15 residues. Looked up from germline, CDR1 is SQVTM and CDR2 is ANQGSEA. V gave up 4 bases and J gave up 7 bases; unmatched junction bases: 5.

V usage is TRBV5-8 and J usage is TRBJ2-1, with D perhaps matching TRBD2 (7 bases). The CDR3 is made up of 15 amino acids. V lost 4 bases, J lost 3 bases, and 14 bases lay in between. Germline-derived CDR1 and CDR2 are SGHTS and YDEGEE. CDR3 protein: CASSGGLGGYNEQFF. CDR3 nucleotides: TGTGCCAGCAGCGGCGGACTAGGGGGCTACAATGAGCAGTTCTTC. Supplemented by reference TRBV5-8 and TRBJ2-1, the full variable domain reads EAGVTQSPTHLIKTRGQQATLRCSPISGHTSVYWYQQALGLGLQFLLWYDEGEERNRGNFPPRFSGRQFPNYSSELNVNALELEDSALYLCASSGGLGGYNEQFFGPGTRLTVL.

The chain is built from TRBV29-1 and TRBJ2-1; 8 bases fit TRBD2. This CDR3 is built from 15 residues. Germline V CDR1 and CDR2: SQVTM, ANQGSEA. V shed 5 bases and J 0 bases; nucleotides not matched to a gene: 6. In DNA, the CDR3 is TGCAGCGTTACCGGGACTAGTACCTCCTACAATGAGCAGTTCTTC. As protein: CSVTGTSTSYNEQFF.

V usage is TRBV9 and J usage is TRBJ2-1; D call uncertain. The CDR3 is 11 residues long. V shed 4 bases and J shed 9 bases, with 8 bases lying between them. Looked up from germline, CDR1 is SGDLS and CDR2 is YYNGEE. The CDR3 sequence is CASSNQAEQFF. In nucleotides, the CDR3 is TGTGCCAGCAGCAACCAGGCTGAGCAGTTCTTC.

The chain combines TRBV5-1 with TRBJ2-3, with 12 bases that match TRBD2. The germline gives CDR1 SGHRS, CDR2 YFSETQ. Trimming cost V 6 bases and J 3 bases; bases outside gene matches: 5. This CDR3 comprises 15 residues. CDR3 DNA: TGCGCCAGCACCCCGCTAGCGGGAGGGACAGATACGCAGTATTTT. Translation: CASTPLAGGTDTQYF.

This clone was seen just once. The chain has TRBV19 and TRBJ2-3; 12 bases match TRBD2. V trimming: 10 bases; J trimming: 4 bases; junction bases outside the gene matches: 9. The V gene's germline CDR1 is LNHDA and CDR2 SQIVND (reference sequence). This CDR3 is built from 15 residues. The CDR3 reads CANQGLAGGPDTQYF. The CDR3 DNA reads TGTGCCAACCAGGGGCTAGCGGGAGGGCCAGATACGCAGTATTTT.

The V call is TRBV5-1, the J call TRBJ1-1; D is undetermined. V lost 3 bases and J lost 1, with 4 bases in between. Germline CDR1 reads SGHRS; CDR2 reads YFSETQ. The CDR3 runs to 12 residues. DNA for the CDR3: TGCGCCAGCAGCTCAGGGAACACTGAAGCTTTCTTT. This codes for CASSSGNTEAFF.

The count of this clone is one. V gene TRBV6-1 combines with J gene TRBJ2-7; D unclear. V lost 3 bases, J lost 6 bases, and 6 bases lay in between. This CDR3 contains 11 residues. CDR1 and CDR2 from the germline V gene are MNHNS and SASEGT. CDR3 amino acids: CASSDHFEQYF. CDR3 DNA sequence: TGTGCCAGCAGTGACCATTTCGAGCAGTACTTC.

V usage is TRBV21-1 and J usage is TRBJ2-1; TRBD1 is the table's D call, not checked against the DNA. TRBV21-1 counts as a pseudogene. The CDR3 loop spans 13 amino acids. CDR3 protein: CASSKDRDNEQFF. CDR3 DNA sequence: TGTGCCAGCAGCAAAGACAGGGACAATGAGCAGTTCTTC.

The chain combines TRBV7-2 with TRBJ1-2, with D possibly matching TRBD1 (6 bases). Between the trimmed V and J ends, which lost 1 base and 3 bases, there was a span of 6 bases. Germline-derived CDR1 and CDR2 are SGHTA and FQGNSA. CDR3 size: 13 residues. This CDR3 reads CASSLGTDYGYTF. CDR3 DNA: TGTGCCAGCAGCTTAGGGACAGACTATGGCTACACCTTC.